This passage covers 20 T cell receptor beta chains from one sample sequenced in a study of T cell responses to AZD1222 COVID-19 vaccine. Repertoires were generated with immunoSEQ multiplex PCR, while TCRdb's copy carries only in-frame clones and drops some. The repertoire holds more than 150,000 clones, with nearly 95% as singletons. Sequencing used peripheral blood, obtained 28 days after the second AZD1222 dose. These receptors all stem from an adult who received the AZD1222 COVID-19 vaccine.

The rearrangement links TRBV6-5 to TRBJ2-5, with a possible D match to TRBD1 (5 bases). This CDR3 is built from 15 residues. The V gene lost 2 bases and the J gene lost 5 bases, with 15 bases spanning the gap. Germline V gene lookup returns CDR1 MNHEY and CDR2 SVGAGI. This chain's CDR3 is CASSYDSHKSETQYF. Here the CDR3 DNA reads TGTGCCAGCAGTTACGACAGCCACAAGTCGGAGACCCAGTACTTC.

The rearrangement joins TRBV5-1 to TRBJ2-2; a weak D match, TRBD1 (7 bases). CDR3 length: 17 amino acids. The V end was cut by 2 bases, the J end by 5 bases, with 19 bases between. In germline, CDR1 is SGHRS, CDR2 YFSETQ. The CDR3 DNA reads TGCGCCAGCAGCTTTTCGAGTTTGTCAGGGGGGACCGGGGAGCTGTTTTTT. Translated: CASSFSSLSGGTGELFF.

J is TRBJ1-2 and V is TRBV15; 7 nucleotides line up with TRBD1. J gave up 2 bases and V 1 base, and 4 bases lay outside the gene matches. This CDR3 spans 15 amino acids. Germline V CDR1 and CDR2: LNHNV, YYDKDF (reference sequence). The CDR3 spells CATSRAQTGNYGYTF. CDR3 in DNA: TGTGCCACCAGCAGAGCGCAGACAGGGAACTATGGCTACACCTTC.

The chain links TRBV19 to TRBJ1-5; TRBD1 is a possible D gene (6 bases). V was cut by 1 base and J by 0 bases, with 25 bases left in between. The CDR3 is 21 amino acids. Germline V gene lookup returns CDR1 LNHDA and CDR2 SQIVND (reference sequence). The CDR3 reads CASSIVLQGIGMRGSNQPQHF. CDR3 DNA: TGTGCCAGTAGTATAGTTCTCCAGGGGATAGGTATGAGGGGTAGCAATCAGCCCCAGCATTTT.

The chain links TRBV14 to TRBJ2-2; D may be TRBD2 (6 bases). The CDR3 is 14 residues long. Trimming cost V 7 bases and J 0 bases, with 9 bases left between them. Germline assignment: CDR1 SGHDN and CDR2 FVKESK. In DNA form, the CDR3 reads TGTGCCAGCACGCGGGGCGCGAACACCGGGGAGCTGTTTTTT. This codes for CASTRGANTGELFF.

The rearrangement joins TRBV2 to TRBJ2-3; the D is unclear. The CDR3 is 15 amino acids. Germline-derived CDR1 and CDR2 are SNHLY and FYNNEI. V was cut by 5 bases and J by 4 bases, with 16 bases left in between. The CDR3 loop is CASSYGLRHSDTQYF. CDR3 coding DNA: TGTGCCAGCAGTTACGGGCTTCGACACTCAGATACGCAGTATTTT.

This clone was picked up one time. The chain carries TRBV9 and TRBJ2-5; maybe TRBD2 (5 bases). V lost 4 bases and J lost 1, with 14 bases in between. Germline V CDR1 and CDR2: SGDLS, YYNGEE. This CDR3 region has 15 residues. CDR3 loop: CASSPRLALQETQYF. CDR3 nucleotide sequence: TGTGCCAGCAGCCCGAGGCTAGCCCTCCAAGAGACCCAGTACTTC.

The chain carries TRBV6-5 and TRBJ2-3, with a tentative D call TRBD1 (5 bases). This CDR3 spans 13 amino acids. V was cut by 7 bases and J by 2 bases, with 10 bases left in between. Germline V CDR1 and CDR2: MNHEY, SVGAGI. CDR3 protein: CASTGPPTDTQYF. The CDR3 DNA reads TGTGCCAGCACAGGGCCCCCCACAGATACGCAGTATTTT.

The V and J genes are TRBV20-1 and TRBJ1-5; TRBD1 aligns across 8 bases. The length of the CDR3 is 15 residues. V dropped 3 bases and J dropped 4; count of bases not matched to a gene: 8. Germline loops: CDR1 DFQATT, CDR2 SNEGSKA (reference sequence). This CDR3 reads CSASPAQGGNQPQHF. CDR3 bases: TGCAGTGCTAGTCCGGCACAGGGGGGTAATCAGCCCCAGCATTTT.

The V call is TRBV11-2, the J call TRBJ2-5; 7 nucleotides agree with TRBD2. Germline-derived CDR1 and CDR2 are SGHAT and FQNNGV. Trimming at V came to 5 bases and at J to 5 bases, leaving 17 bases not matched to a gene. The CDR3 length is 17 residues. The CDR3 loop is CASSPRGLGLGGETQYF. CDR3 sequence (DNA): TGTGCCAGCAGCCCCCGGGGCCTGGGGCTGGGGGGGGAGACCCAGTACTTC.

The rearrangement links TRBV21-1 to TRBJ1-4. TRBV21-1 is a pseudogene. The CDR3 contains 18 residues. The CDR3 here is CASSTRSGGVGLNEKLFF. DNA of the CDR3: TGTGCCAGCAGCACCCGTTCGGGAGGGGTAGGTCTTAATGAAAAACTGTTTTTT.

The count of this clone is one. This chain joins TRBV6-1 and TRBJ1-2; no firm D call. The CDR3 spans 15 residues. Germline assignment: CDR1 MNHNS and CDR2 SASEGT. The V end lost 2 bases, the J end lost 8 bases, and 18 bases lay between the germline ends. CDR3 sequence reads: CASSEYRRSRGGYTF. The CDR3 nucleotides read TGTGCCAGCAGTGAATATCGTAGGTCCCGAGGGGGCTACACCTTC.

The rearrangement joins TRBV9 to TRBJ2-1, with TRBD1 identical over 7 bases. Germline values: CDR1 SGDLS, CDR2 YYNGEE. V lost 3 bases to trimming and J lost 6 bases; unmatched junction nucleotides: 9. There are 15 residues in the CDR3. CDR3 amino acids: CASSAPHGTVNEQFF. The CDR3, as DNA: TGTGCCAGCAGCGCACCTCACGGGACAGTCAATGAGCAGTTCTTC.

The rearrangement links TRBV10-3 to TRBJ2-1, with D possibly being TRBD2 (6 bases). The CDR3 runs 14 residues. Germline V lookup: CDR1 ENHRY, CDR2 SYGVKD. With 6 bases removed from V and 6 bases from J, the gap between germline ends came to 15 bases. CDR3 DNA sequence: TGTGCCATCAGCTCCCCGGGACTCTCCAATGAGCAGTTCTTC. It codes for CAISSPGLSNEQFF.

V is TRBV6-1 and J is TRBJ1-4; D might be TRBD1 (5 bases). Germline CDR1 MNHNS, CDR2 SASEGT. The CDR3 covers 14 residues. The germline V and J ends were trimmed by 1 base and 7 bases, with 10 bases remaining between them. The CDR3 DNA reads TGTGCCAGCAGTGAAGGGCAGGGTTTTGAAAAACTGTTTTTT. Protein product: CASSEGQGFEKLFF.

This chain uses TRBV11-2 with TRBJ2-7; TRBD2 aligns across 14 bases. The CDR3 runs to 16 residues. The germline V gene encodes CDR1 SGHAT and CDR2 FQNNGV. V dropped 4 bases and J dropped 5; count of bases not matched to a gene: 7. CDR3 in amino acids: CASSSRLAGGPHEQYF. The CDR3 coding sequence is TGTGCCAGCAGCTCCCGACTAGCGGGGGGGCCCCACGAGCAGTACTTC.

The V gene is TRBV7-9, the J gene TRBJ2-3; D call uncertain. The CDR3 is 14 amino acids. The V gene's germline CDR1 is SEHNR and CDR2 FQNEAQ (reference sequence). V was trimmed by 5 bases and J by 0 bases, leaving 9 bases between them. Here the CDR3 reads CASSLSTSTDTQYF. The CDR3 DNA is TGTGCCAGCAGCCTATCGACTAGCACAGATACGCAGTATTTT. The full variable domain, in which reference TRBV7-9 and TRBJ2-3 provide the parts outside the CDR3, is DTGVSQNPRHKITKRGQNVTFRCDPISEHNRLYWYRQTLGQGPEFLTYFQNEAQLEKSRLLSDRFSAERPKGSFSTLEIQRTEQGDSAMYLCASSLSTSTDTQYFGPGTRLTVL.

This clone appeared once. The J gene is TRBJ2-4, the V gene TRBV24-1, with a weak D call TRBD1 (5 bases). Trimming took off 3 bases at V and 2 bases at J, with 10 bases between the two ends. Germline V gene lookup returns CDR1 KGHDR and CDR2 SFDVKD. The CDR3 extends over 15 amino acids. This chain's CDR3 is CATSDHQGPKNIQYF. For the CDR3, the DNA is TGTGCCACCAGTGATCACCAGGGTCCCAAAAACATTCAGTACTTC.

The chain recombines TRBV3-1 (or the pseudogene TRBV3-2) with TRBJ1-3; D uncertain. V lost 0 bases, J lost 0 bases, and 3 bases lay in between. The CDR3 length is 14 residues. Germline CDR1 is LGHDT and CDR2 is YNNKEL (reference sequence). The CDR3 DNA follows: TGTGCCAGCAGCCAAGATAGCTCTGGAAACACCATATATTTT. It translates to CASSQDSSGNTIYF.

This chain joins TRBV6-5 and TRBJ2-7, with 10 nucleotides matching TRBD1. In germline, CDR1 is MNHEY, CDR2 SVGAGI. This CDR3 has 14 residues. V shed 2 bases and J 4 bases; nucleotides not matched to a gene: 2. The CDR3 region has the DNA TGTGCCAGCAGTTACGGACAGGGGGAGTACGAGCAGTACTTC. This translates into CASSYGQGEYEQYF.